A selection of T cell receptor beta chains follows, all from one sample in a study of metastatic and nonmetastatic thyroid tumors. TCRdb re-analyzed the PCR reads through MiXCR. The data hold around 30,000 clones, with 10% to 15% observed a single time. Sequenced input: blood. The receptors were gathered from a female donor with papillary thyroid cancer or a benign thyroid nodule (not recorded which). Some clones in this sample may be carry-over from other donors' samples. Both conserved end residues are part of each CDR3. The order of the fields is V gene, J gene, clone size, D gene, CDR3 DNA, CDR3 protein. The D gene is left open where the match is weak. Size is omitted from some rows. Given values are once, few, many or a class for expanded clones.

V gene: TRBV6-1
J gene: TRBJ2-7
clone size: few
D gene: -
CDR3 DNA: TGTGACAGCAGTGAACAAGCCGGACCGAGCTCCTACGAGCAGTACTTC
CDR3 protein: CDSSEQAGPSSYEQYF

V gene: TRBV5-1
J gene: TRBJ1-4
clone size: many
D gene: TRBD1
CDR3 DNA: TGCGCCAGCAGCCCTGACAGGGGACGTGAAAAACTGTTTTTT
CDR3 protein: CASSPDRGREKLFF

V gene: TRBV11-2
J gene: TRBJ2-1
clone size: many
D gene: TRBD2
CDR3 DNA: TGTGCCAGCAACACCGCGTTGGGTACTAGCGGGAGTTCGGAGCAGTTCTTC
CDR3 protein: CASNTALGTSGSSEQFF

V gene: TRBV6-1
J gene: TRBJ1-4
clone size: many
D gene: TRBD1
CDR3 DNA: TGTGCCAGCAGTTTCATTCGACAGGGAGGTTATGAAAAACTGTTTTTT
CDR3 protein: CASSFIRQGGYEKLFF

V gene: TRBV6-2/TRBV6-3
J gene: TRBJ2-2
clone size: -
D gene: -
CDR3 DNA: TGTGCCAGCAGTTACTCCCAAAACACCGGGGAGCTGTTTTTT
CDR3 protein: CASSYSQNTGELFF

V gene: TRBV19
J gene: TRBJ2-7
clone size: medium-sized
D gene: TRBD1
CDR3 DNA: TGTGCCAGTAGTAAAGGGACAGCCATCTACGAGCAGTACTTC
CDR3 protein: CASSKGTAIYEQYF

V gene: TRBV20-1
J gene: TRBJ2-7
clone size: medium-sized
D gene: -
CDR3 DNA: TGCAGTGCTAGAGACCCAAGCGGCAGGGGCTACGAGCAGTACTTC
CDR3 protein: CSARDPSGRGYEQYF

V gene: TRBV12-3/TRBV12-4
J gene: TRBJ2-1
clone size: many
D gene: -
CDR3 DNA: TGTGCCAGCAGCCGGGACCATCCACGAGACAATGAGCAGTTCTTC
CDR3 protein: CASSRDHPRDNEQFF

V gene: TRBV12-3/TRBV12-4
J gene: TRBJ2-3
clone size: many
D gene: TRBD2
CDR3 DNA: TGTGCCAGCAGTTTAGCGCTTGGGCTAGCGGGAAGTACAGATACGCAGTATTTT
CDR3 protein: CASSLALGLAGSTDTQYF

V gene: TRBV18
J gene: TRBJ1-1
clone size: many
D gene: -
CDR3 DNA: TGTGCCAGCTCAGCAGGGGTAGGCACTGAAGCTTTCTTT
CDR3 protein: CASSAGVGTEAFF

V gene: TRBV6-1
J gene: TRBJ1-2
clone size: many
D gene: TRBD1
CDR3 DNA: TGTGCCAGCAGTGACGCAGGGGGGGGGTATGGCTACACCTTC
CDR3 protein: CASSDAGGGYGYTF

V gene: TRBV12-3/TRBV12-4
J gene: TRBJ2-3
clone size: many
D gene: TRBD2
CDR3 DNA: TGTGCCAGCACCCAAGGACTAGCGGCACGAGGAGATACGCAGTATTTT
CDR3 protein: CASTQGLAARGDTQYF

V gene: TRBV5-4
J gene: TRBJ2-5
clone size: -
D gene: -
CDR3 DNA: TGTGCCAGCATCCTGGACTCCAGTGGAGAGACCCAGTACTTC
CDR3 protein: CASILDSSGETQYF

V gene: TRBV7-2
J gene: TRBJ2-7
clone size: many
D gene: TRBD2
CDR3 DNA: TGTGCCAGCAGCCTACTAGCGGGAGTTTACGAGCAGTACTTC
CDR3 protein: CASSLLAGVYEQYF

V gene: TRBV30
J gene: TRBJ1-1
clone size: many
D gene: -
CDR3 DNA: TGTGCCTGGAGTTCCAGGGGGAACACTGAAGCTTTCTTT
CDR3 protein: CAWSSRGNTEAFF

V gene: TRBV6-1
J gene: TRBJ2-3
clone size: many
D gene: -
CDR3 DNA: TGTGCCAGCAGTGAAGGGGGGAGAGGTTCAGATACGCAGTATTTT
CDR3 protein: CASSEGGRGSDTQYF

V gene: TRBV30
J gene: TRBJ1-1
clone size: many
D gene: TRBD1
CDR3 DNA: TGTGCCTGGATTCAGGGGGCAAACGAAGCTTTCTTT
CDR3 protein: CAWIQGANEAFF

V gene: TRBV3-1
J gene: TRBJ2-1
clone size: many
D gene: TRBD2
CDR3 DNA: TGTGCCAGCAGCCTGGGACTAGCGGGGTCAGGCAATGAGCAGTTCTTC
CDR3 protein: CASSLGLAGSGNEQFF

V gene: TRBV28
J gene: TRBJ2-5
clone size: many
D gene: -
CDR3 DNA: TGTGCCAGCAGCCCCTTTCCCCTAGCCCAGTTGGAGACCCAGTACTTC
CDR3 protein: CASSPFPLAQLETQYF

V gene: TRBV5-4
J gene: TRBJ2-2
clone size: many
D gene: -
CDR3 DNA: TGTGCCAGCAGCTTGCCGGGAAACACCGGGGAGCTGTTTTTT
CDR3 protein: CASSLPGNTGELFF

V gene: TRBV19
J gene: TRBJ2-7
clone size: few
D gene: TRBD1
CDR3 DNA: TGTGCCAGTAGTCGGGGACAGGGGATGTCCTACGAGCAGTACTTC
CDR3 protein: CASSRGQGMSYEQYF

V gene: TRBV20-1
J gene: TRBJ2-3
clone size: -
D gene: TRBD2
CDR3 DNA: TGCAGTGCCCTTGGACTAGCGGACCACACAGATACGCAGTATTTT
CDR3 protein: CSALGLADHTDTQYF

V gene: TRBV19
J gene: TRBJ2-3
clone size: many
D gene: -
CDR3 DNA: TGTGCCAGTAGCAACAGGGAGACAGATACGCAGTATTTT
CDR3 protein: CASSNRETDTQYF

V gene: TRBV5-1
J gene: TRBJ1-3
clone size: many
D gene: -
CDR3 DNA: TGCGCCAGCAGCTTGGCAGGGCCCTCCTCTGGAAACACCATATATTTT
CDR3 protein: CASSLAGPSSGNTIYF

V gene: TRBV11-2
J gene: TRBJ2-6
clone size: many
D gene: -
CDR3 DNA: TGTGCCAGCAGCTTACAACAGGGAACTGGGGCCAACGTCCTGACTTTC
CDR3 protein: CASSLQQGTGANVLTF

V gene: TRBV4-1
J gene: TRBJ2-2
clone size: many
D gene: -
CDR3 DNA: TGCGCCAGCAGCCAAGATGAAGCCGGGCTCCGGAAGCTGTTTTTT
CDR3 protein: CASSQDEAGLRKLFF

V gene: TRBV5-6
J gene: TRBJ2-1
clone size: many
D gene: -
CDR3 DNA: TGTGCCAGCAGCCCGACCCCAAGACCCTCCTACAATGAGCAGTTCTTC
CDR3 protein: CASSPTPRPSYNEQFF

V gene: TRBV5-1
J gene: TRBJ2-3
clone size: -
D gene: -
CDR3 DNA: TGCGCCAGCAGCACGCACTCCACAGATACGCAGTATTTT
CDR3 protein: CASSTHSTDTQYF

V gene: TRBV20-1
J gene: TRBJ2-3
clone size: many
D gene: TRBD2
CDR3 DNA: TGCAGTACGACTAGCGGGAGCCCAGATACGCAGTATTTT
CDR3 protein: CSTTSGSPDTQYF

V gene: TRBV7-6
J gene: TRBJ1-1
clone size: -
D gene: -
CDR3 DNA: TGTGCCAGCAGCTCACCGGCGGGGGCCGGGTCTGAAGCTTTCTTT
CDR3 protein: CASSSPAGAGSEAFF

V gene: TRBV18
J gene: TRBJ1-3
clone size: many
D gene: -
CDR3 DNA: TGTGCCAGCTCACCCGGGACGGCGATCTCTGGAAACACCATATATTTT
CDR3 protein: CASSPGTAISGNTIYF

V gene: TRBV7-6
J gene: TRBJ2-2
clone size: many
D gene: -
CDR3 DNA: TGTGCCAGCAGCGTGGCCCGTAGCACCGGGGAGCTGTTTTTT
CDR3 protein: CASSVARSTGELFF

V gene: TRBV19
J gene: TRBJ2-5
clone size: many
D gene: TRBD2
CDR3 DNA: TGTGCCAGTAGTATTGGGGCGGGAGGACGTCAAGAGACCCAGTACTTC
CDR3 protein: CASSIGAGGRQETQYF

V gene: TRBV19
J gene: TRBJ2-5
clone size: many
D gene: -
CDR3 DNA: TGTGCCAGTAGTATGGGTGAGACCCAGTACTTC
CDR3 protein: CASSMGETQYF